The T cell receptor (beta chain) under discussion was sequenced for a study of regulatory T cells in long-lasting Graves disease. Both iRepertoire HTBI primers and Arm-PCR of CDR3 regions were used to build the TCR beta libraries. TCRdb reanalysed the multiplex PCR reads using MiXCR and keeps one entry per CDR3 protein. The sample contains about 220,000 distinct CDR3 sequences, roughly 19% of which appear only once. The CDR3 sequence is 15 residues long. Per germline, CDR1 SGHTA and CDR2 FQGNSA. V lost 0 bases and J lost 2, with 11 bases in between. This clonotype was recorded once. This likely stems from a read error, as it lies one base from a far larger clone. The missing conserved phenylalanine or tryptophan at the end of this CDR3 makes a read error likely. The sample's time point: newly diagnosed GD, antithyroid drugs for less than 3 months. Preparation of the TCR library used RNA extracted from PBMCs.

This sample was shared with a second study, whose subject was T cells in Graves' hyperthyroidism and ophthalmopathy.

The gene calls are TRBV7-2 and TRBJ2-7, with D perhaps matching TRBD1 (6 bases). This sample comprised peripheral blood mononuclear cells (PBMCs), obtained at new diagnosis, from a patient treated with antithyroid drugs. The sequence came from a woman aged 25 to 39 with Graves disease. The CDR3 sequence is CASSLAGTKTYEQYY. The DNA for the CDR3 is TGTGCCAGCAGCTTAGCTGGGACAAAAACCTACGAGCAGTACTAC.